This T cell receptor beta chain stems from a study of CD8+CD57+ T cells in acquired aplastic anemia. Details on this clonotype: What it binds is not known.

This CDR3 is built from 11 residues. Per germline, CDR1 WNHNN and CDR2 SYGVQD (reference sequence). The authors sequenced patients whose flow cytometry had shown CD8+CD57+ cell expansion. Each of the patients presented with severe acquired aplastic anemia. It was genomic DNA that served as the template for profiling TCR beta VDJ and CDR3. TCRdb redid the calling of the reads with MiXCR, one entry per CDR3 protein. The sample comprises about 54,000 distinct CDR3 sequences, roughly three fifths of which are singletons, and less than 20% rests with the top ten. Notes on the study in general: Twenty-nine CD8+ CDR3 sequences were shared between patients and controls. Patients and controls had CD8+ Simpson's diversity values that were not significantly distinct.

This sequence joins TRBV10-1 and TRBJ1-2; D remains unclear. Sequencing input: sorted CD4+, CD8+, or CD8+CD57+ T cells (not recorded which) from PBMCs. This sequence originates from a human donor with aplastic anemia. CDR3 region: CSVLTRSGYTF. In nucleotides, the CDR3 is TGCAGCGTTTTGACCCGTAGCGGCTACACCTTC.